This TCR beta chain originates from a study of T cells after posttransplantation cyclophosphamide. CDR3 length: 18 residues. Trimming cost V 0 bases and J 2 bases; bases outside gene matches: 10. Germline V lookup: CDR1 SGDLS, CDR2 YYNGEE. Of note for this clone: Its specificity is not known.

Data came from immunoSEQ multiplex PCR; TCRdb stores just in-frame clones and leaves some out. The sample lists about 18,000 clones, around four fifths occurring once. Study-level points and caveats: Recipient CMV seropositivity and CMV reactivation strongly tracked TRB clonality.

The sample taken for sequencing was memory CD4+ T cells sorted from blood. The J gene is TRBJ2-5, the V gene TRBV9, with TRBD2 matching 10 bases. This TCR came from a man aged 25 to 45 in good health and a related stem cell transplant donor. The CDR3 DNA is TGTGCCAGCAGCGTAGGCGGGCTAGCGGGGGCCTCACAAGAGACCCAGTACTTC. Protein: CASSVGGLAGASQETQYF.